The 26 T cell receptor beta chains reported below all come from one sample, sequenced in a study of blood T cell repertoires in COVID-19. Produced via immunoSEQ multiplex PCR; TCRdb's table is partial and in-frame only. The profile shows 250,000 to 350,000 clones, approximately 93% of them singletons. The sequencing sample was made of peripheral blood. The receptors here all came from a young woman with COVID-19, enrolled during active disease.

V usage is TRBV6-5 and J usage is TRBJ1-5; the D gene is possibly TRBD1 (5 bases). V was pared by 6 bases and J by 3 bases, with 12 bases between. This CDR3 region has 14 residues. Germline V gene data show CDR1 as MNHEY and CDR2 as SVGAGI. The CDR3 DNA reads TGTGCCAGCAGACCCGGCAGGGCCAATCAGCCCCAGCATTTT. Its protein product is CASRPGRANQPQHF.

The V and J genes are TRBV30 and TRBJ2-3; TRBD2 matches at 9 bases. Germline CDR1 is GTSNPN and CDR2 is SVGIG (reference sequence). The CDR3 sequence is 15 residues long. Trimming cost V 0 bases and J 4 bases; bases outside gene matches: 5. The CDR3 DNA reads TGTGCCTGGAGTGTAGGGCGGGAGGGTCCAGATACGCAGTATTTT. The encoded protein is CAWSVGREGPDTQYF.

The chain couples TRBV7-9 to TRBJ1-3; D gene uncertain. The CDR3 runs 11 residues. Germline loops: CDR1 SEHNR, CDR2 FQNEAQ (reference sequence). V lost 5 bases and J 8 bases, leaving 7 bases between the germline ends. As DNA, the CDR3 is TGTGCCAGCAGCCCCCGGGACACCATATATTTT. Its translation is CASSPRDTIYF.

This rearrangement joins TRBV7-9 to TRBJ1-2, with D tentatively TRBD1 (5 bases). The CDR3 contains 13 residues. V gave up 3 bases and J gave up 3 bases, with 8 bases separating them. Germline V gene sequence: CDR1 SEHNR, CDR2 FQNEAQ (reference sequence). Here the CDR3 DNA reads TGTGCCAGCAGCTTGACAGCAGACTATGGCTACACCTTC. This sequence encodes CASSLTADYGYTF.

This chain connects TRBV7-9 to TRBJ2-1; 10 bases are a match to TRBD2. The CDR3 consists of 17 residues. CDR1 is SEHNR and CDR2 is FQNEAQ in the germline V gene (reference sequence). V was clipped by 1 base and J by 7 bases; unmatched bases: 10. CDR3: CASSLGRTSGEGNEQFF. The CDR3 DNA sequence: TGTGCCAGCAGCTTAGGGCGAACTAGCGGGGAAGGGAATGAGCAGTTCTTC.

V is TRBV5-4 and J is TRBJ1-2; 7 nucleotides agree with TRBD1. The junction had 7 bases not matched to a gene; V was cut back by 4 bases and J by 4 bases. This CDR3 is built from 14 residues. Germline lookup yields CDR1 SGHNT and CDR2 YYREEE (reference sequence). CDR3 in amino acids: CASSPDRAVYGYTF. The CDR3 nucleotides read TGTGCCAGCAGCCCCGACAGGGCGGTCTATGGCTACACCTTC.

This clone has just a few counts. The rearrangement uses TRBV28 and TRBJ2-7; 8 positions match TRBD1. The CDR3 totals 14 residues. CDR1 and CDR2 (germline): MDHEN, SYDVKM. J lost 3 bases, V lost 7 bases, and 8 bases had no gene match. For the CDR3, the DNA is TGTGCCAGCAAGGGAGAAGACAGGGGCTACGAGCAGTACTTC. Amino acid sequence: CASKGEDRGYEQYF.

The chain has TRBV2 and TRBJ2-7; 9 bases align to TRBD2. The CDR3 consists of 16 residues. CDR1 and CDR2 from the germline V gene are SNHLY and FYNNEI. The junction had 6 bases not matched to a gene; V was cut back by 3 bases and J by 0 bases. In DNA form, the CDR3 reads TGTGCCAGCAGTGACGTCGGGCGGGAGGGCTCCTACGAGCAGTACTTC. It specifies CASSDVGREGSYEQYF. The whole variable domain, remainder taken from reference TRBV2 and TRBJ2-7, is EPEVTQTPSHQVTQMGQEVILRCVPISNHLYFYWYRQILGQKVEFLVSFYNNEISEKSEIFDDQFSVERPDGSNFTLKIRSTKLEDSAMYFCASSDVGREGSYEQYFGPGTRLTVT.

The gene calls are TRBV14 and TRBJ2-5, with TRBD2 as a possible D gene (5 bases). The CDR3 covers 11 residues. Trimming pared 4 bases from V and 5 bases from J, leaving 5 bases between. Germline CDR1 and CDR2: SGHDN and FVKESK. The CDR3 is CASSRGETQYF. The CDR3 DNA reads TGTGCCAGCAGCCGCGGGGAGACCCAGTACTTC.

This clone was recorded a few times. The rearrangement uses TRBV28 and TRBJ1-1; D possibly corresponds to TRBD1 (6 bases). The CDR3 sequence is 13 residues long. Germline V gives CDR1 MDHEN, CDR2 SYDVKM. V lost 3 bases, J lost 6 bases, and 11 bases lay in between. CDR3 sequence (DNA): TGTGCCAGCAGTTTCGGACAGATACCTGAAGCTTTCTTT. Its protein product is CASSFGQIPEAFF.

CDR3 residues: CASSTDTSYEQYF. The CDR3 coding sequence is TGTGCCAGTAGTACGGACACCTCCTACGAGCAGTACTTC. The chain recombines TRBV19 with TRBJ2-7; the D gene is possibly TRBD1 (5 bases). Germline CDR1 reads LNHDA; CDR2 reads SQIVND (reference sequence). The CDR3 is 13 amino acids. Deletions cut 4 bases from V and 0 bases from J, with 7 bases between. The whole variable domain, filled in from reference TRBV19 and TRBJ2-7, reads DGGITQSPKYLFRKEGQNVTLSCEQNLNHDAMYWYRQDPGQGLRLIYYSQIVNDFQKGDIAEGYSVSREKKESFPLTVTSAQKNPTAFYLCASSTDTSYEQYFGPGTRLTVT.

This sequence joins TRBV9 and TRBJ1-6, with TRBD1 as a possible D gene (5 bases). This CDR3 region has 15 residues. The V end lost 0 bases, the J end lost 8 bases, and 12 bases lay between the germline ends. Per the germline V gene, CDR1 is SGDLS and CDR2 is YYNGEE. The CDR3 reads CASSVAGRGDSPLHF. In DNA form, the CDR3 reads TGTGCCAGCAGCGTAGCGGGCCGGGGGGATTCACCCCTCCACTTT.

The rearrangement links TRBV7-2 to TRBJ1-2, with TRBD1 matching 9 bases. CDR1 is SGHTA, CDR2 FQGNSA, per germline. The CDR3 has 16 residues. The ends lost 1 base at V and 2 bases at J; junction bases unmatched: 5. The CDR3 DNA is TGTGCCAGCAGCTTAGGACAGGGGGTATTAAACTATGGCTACACCTTC. Translation gives CASSLGQGVLNYGYTF.

This chain joins TRBV7-2 and TRBJ2-1, with 7 bases fitting TRBD2. The CDR3 spans 15 residues. The J segment lost 8 bases and the V segment lost 7 bases, leaving 14 bases of the junction unmatched. Germline CDR1 and CDR2: SGHTA and FQGNSA. Written as DNA, the CDR3 is TGTGCCAGCAACTACATAGGGACTACTTTCGATGAGCAGTTCTTC. It specifies CASNYIGTTFDEQFF. Supplemented by reference TRBV7-2 and TRBJ2-1, the full variable domain reads GAGVSQSPSNKVTEKGKDVELRCDPISGHTALYWYRQSLGQGLEFLIYFQGNSAPDKSGLPSDRFSAERTGGSVSTLTIQRTQQEDSAVYLCASNYIGTTFDEQFFGPGTRLTVL.

The chain's CDR3 is CASGLGRGSYNEQFF. The CDR3 nucleotides are TGTGCTAGTGGTTTGGGCAGGGGCTCCTACAATGAGCAGTTCTTC. The V and J genes are TRBV12-5 and TRBJ2-1, with D perhaps TRBD1 (6 bases). CDR1 and CDR2 from the germline V gene are LGHNT and FRNRAP. V lost 1 base to trimming and J lost 0 bases, with 7 bases between them. This CDR3 contains 15 residues.

The V gene is TRBV11-2, the J gene TRBJ2-3, with TRBD2 matching over 9 bases. This CDR3 is 18 amino acids long. The germline V gene encodes CDR1 SGHAT and CDR2 FQNNGV. Germline trimming cut 10 bases from V and 6 bases from J; bases unmatched to any gene: 23. In DNA, the CDR3 is TGTGCCAAAAATGTGAGCACGGCGGGAGGGCCCTTAGGGGATACGCAGTATTTT. Its translation: CAKNVSTAGGPLGDTQYF.

The V gene is TRBV5-1, the J gene TRBJ2-2; TRBD1 agrees at 7 bases. Germline V lookup: CDR1 SGHRS, CDR2 YFSETQ. The CDR3 length is 14 residues. V was pared by 0 bases and J by 4 bases, with 0 bases of the junction left unmatched. This CDR3 is CASSLEGATGELFF. The CDR3 DNA follows: TGCGCCAGCAGCTTGGAGGGGGCCACCGGGGAGCTGTTTTTT.

The chain uses TRBV5-1 and TRBJ1-5; TRBD1 matches 11 bases. CDR1 and CDR2 from the germline V gene are SGHRS and YFSETQ. V gave up 0 bases and J gave up 4 bases; unmatched junction bases: 3. There are 16 residues in the CDR3. The CDR3 loop reads CASSLGGTGGNQPQHF. CDR3 sequence (DNA): TGCGCCAGCAGCTTGGGCGGGACAGGGGGAAATCAGCCCCAGCATTTT.

The chain carries TRBV11-2 and TRBJ2-5; 12 bases align to TRBD2. CDR1 and CDR2 from the germline V gene are SGHAT and FQNNGV. This CDR3 has 16 amino acids. J lost 5 bases, V lost 4 bases, and 8 bases had no gene match. CDR3 in DNA: TGTGCCAGCAGCTGGCTAGCGGGAGGGCGCCGGGAGACCCAGTACTTC. Translated, it gives CASSWLAGGRRETQYF.

Regarding this clone: Other DNA sequences from this sample encode an identical CDR3 as well. V gene TRBV6-5 combines with J gene TRBJ1-5; D remains unclear. V was clipped by 6 bases and J by 0 bases, with 12 bases between them. The germline gives CDR1 MNHEY, CDR2 SVGAGI. CDR3 length: 15 amino acids. The CDR3 DNA reads as TGTGCCAGCAGACCCCCCGGTAGTAGCAATCAGCCCCAGCATTTT. Its protein is CASRPPGSSNQPQHF.

V is TRBV5-1 and J is TRBJ2-1; TRBD2 aligns across 9 bases. V dropped 1 base and J dropped 5; count of bases not matched to a gene: 4. The germline gives CDR1 SGHRS, CDR2 YFSETQ. The CDR3 runs 15 residues. This chain's CDR3 is CASSLFLAGHNEQFF. For the CDR3, the DNA is TGCGCCAGCAGCTTGTTTCTAGCGGGGCACAATGAGCAGTTCTTC.

V is TRBV5-3 and J is TRBJ1-5, with D uncertain. TRBV5-3 is an ORF; its function is uncertain. CDR3 size: 14 residues. Trimming removed 5 bases from V and 1 base from J, with 10 bases in between. CDR3 DNA sequence: TGTGCCAGAAGAACACGCAGGAGCAATCAGCCCCAGCATTTT. As protein: CARRTRRSNQPQHF.

The J gene is TRBJ1-4, the V gene TRBV28; D perhaps matches TRBD1 (5 bases). V lost 2 bases and J lost 8, with 15 bases in between. CDR1 and CDR2 from the germline V gene are MDHEN and SYDVKM. The CDR3 extends over 15 amino acids. The CDR3 DNA follows: TGTGCCAGCAGTTTACCCTCGGGGGAAGGCGAAAAACTGTTTTTT. This gives the protein CASSLPSGEGEKLFF. Complete variable domain (other parts from reference TRBV28 and TRBJ1-4): DVKVTQSSRYLVKRTGEKVFLECVQDMDHENMFWYRQDPGLGLRLIYFSYDVKMKEKGDIPEGYSVSREKKERFSLILESASTNQTSMYLCASSLPSGEGEKLFFGSGTQLSVL.

This clone has a single count. This chain uses TRBV9 with TRBJ2-1, with 7 bases that match TRBD1. The CDR3 is made up of 18 amino acids. J gave up 3 bases and V 3 bases, and 15 bases lay outside the gene matches. Germline V gene sequence: CDR1 SGDLS, CDR2 YYNGEE. CDR3 bases: TGTGCCAGCAGCGGCCCCAACGGAGTACAGGGGTTCTACAATGAGCAGTTCTTC. This gives the protein CASSGPNGVQGFYNEQFF.

The genes are TRBV10-1 and TRBJ2-1; D gene unclear. Looked up from germline, CDR1 is WNHNN and CDR2 is SYGVQD (reference sequence). The V end lost 4 bases, the J end lost 8 bases, and 6 bases lay between the germline ends. This CDR3 comprises 11 residues. This CDR3 reads CASSARYEQFF. For the CDR3, the DNA is TGCGCCAGCAGTGCTCGGTATGAGCAGTTCTTC.

The CDR3 loop reads CASSIDQELNAQYF. The DNA for the CDR3 is TGTGCCAGTAGTATAGATCAGGAATTGAATGCGCAGTATTTT. V is TRBV19 and J is TRBJ2-3; D not certain. V was trimmed by 0 bases and J by 10 bases, leaving 14 bases between them. Germline V gene sequence: CDR1 LNHDA, CDR2 SQIVND (reference sequence). CDR3 size: 14 residues.